This T cell receptor beta chain stems from a study of control samples from healthy donors and cancer patients. CDR1 is GTSNPN and CDR2 is SVGIG in the germline V gene (reference sequence). The CDR3 is 11 amino acids. The V end was cut by 3 bases, the J end by 2 bases, with 2 bases between. Clones were read by immunoSEQ multiplex PCR, and TCRdb kept only the in-frame ones, dropping some. The sample lists 150,000 to 200,000 clones, around 91% occurring once. The sequencing input was blood. The receptor's source is a young woman in good health. The gene calls are TRBV30 and TRBJ2-1; D not certain. The CDR3 region is CAWRAYNEQFF. CDR3 nucleotide sequence: TGTGCCTGGAGGGCCTACAATGAGCAGTTCTTC.